Presented here are 25 T cell receptor beta chains from one specimen sequenced in a study of cytomegalovirus exposure and HLA in healthy donors. The PCR was carried out with 60 Vbeta primers and 13 Jbeta primers. Assay: immunoSEQ multiplex PCR; the TCRdb copy retains only in-frame clones and omits some. The repertoire holds some 98,000 clones, with around 68% as singletons. Material: PBMCs. The receptors stem from a man aged 45-60 years in good health and CMV-seronegative.

The rearrangement uses TRBV6-6 and TRBJ1-1; D is perhaps TRBD1 (6 bases). This CDR3 has 14 amino acids. The V and J ends lost 6 bases and 1 base respectively, with 12 bases between them. Germline V lookup: CDR1 MNHNY, CDR2 SVGAGI (reference sequence). In DNA form, the CDR3 reads TGTGCCAGCAGCCCCGGGACAAGGAACACTGAAGCTTTCTTT. Its translation is CASSPGTRNTEAFF.

The rearrangement links TRBV2 to TRBJ1-1; 10 nucleotides align to TRBD1. Looked up from germline, CDR1 is SNHLY and CDR2 is FYNNEI. V shed 6 bases and J 4 bases; nucleotides not matched to a gene: 5. The CDR3 runs 14 residues. CDR3 protein: CASRGTGESTEAFF. The CDR3 DNA is TGTGCCAGCAGGGGGACAGGGGAGAGCACTGAAGCTTTCTTT.

The gene calls are TRBV9 and TRBJ2-2; D is possibly TRBD2 (5 bases). CDR1 and CDR2 from the germline V gene are SGDLS and YYNGEE. The CDR3 runs 14 residues. Trimming took 6 bases from V and 2 from J, leaving 11 bases between them. The CDR3 here is CASTRGTNTGELFF. The DNA for the CDR3 is TGTGCCAGCACCCGGGGTACCAACACCGGGGAGCTGTTTTTT.

In this sample, this clone turned up once. The rearrangement uses TRBV2 and TRBJ2-7; the match to TRBD2 covers 8 bases. This CDR3 has 14 amino acids. The germline gives CDR1 SNHLY, CDR2 FYNNEI. Trimming removed 7 bases from V and 4 bases from J; junction bases left unmatched: 9. The CDR3 nucleotides read TGTGCCAGCACCAGCGGGAGTACTTTGTACGAGCAGTACTTC. Its translation is CASTSGSTLYEQYF.

The rearrangement uses TRBV19 and TRBJ1-5, with D unresolved. This CDR3 has 14 residues. Germline CDR1 reads LNHDA; CDR2 reads SQIVND (reference sequence). V lost 4 bases and J lost 1, with 8 bases in between. CDR3 region: CASSNIGSNQPQHF. CDR3 bases: TGTGCCAGTAGTAACATCGGGAGCAATCAGCCCCAGCATTTT.

The V call is TRBV13, the J call TRBJ1-2; D is unresolved. This CDR3 contains 12 residues. The V gene's germline CDR1 is PRHDT and CDR2 FYEKMQ (reference sequence). V shed 5 bases and J shed 2 bases, with 6 bases lying between them. The CDR3 nucleotides are TGTGCCAGCAGCAGGGAGAACTATGGCTACACCTTC. As protein: CASSRENYGYTF.

V gene TRBV5-4 combines with J gene TRBJ2-2; 7 bases line up with TRBD1. This CDR3 has 15 amino acids. V trimming: 4 bases; J trimming: 2 bases; junction bases outside the gene matches: 5. The germline V gene encodes CDR1 SGHNT and CDR2 YYREEE (reference sequence). This CDR3 reads CASSPGTENTGELFF. The DNA for the CDR3 is TGTGCCAGCAGCCCGGGGACAGAAAACACCGGGGAGCTGTTTTTT. Variable domain in full (rest from reference TRBV5-4 and TRBJ2-2): ETGVTQSPTHLIKTRGQQVTLRCSSQSGHNTVSWYQQALGQGPQFIFQYYREEENGRGNFPPRFSGLQFPNYSSELNVNALELDDSALYLCASSPGTENTGELFFGEGSRLTVL.

V and J are TRBV7-9 and TRBJ2-3, with D possibly TRBD1 on 5 matching bases. The length of the CDR3 is 15 residues. V lost 5 bases, J lost 1 base, and 13 bases lay in between. The germline V gene has CDR1 SEHNR and CDR2 FQNEAQ (reference sequence). CDR3 DNA sequence: TGTGCCAGCAGCCTAAACGGACATGGCACAGATACGCAGTATTTT. Encoded protein: CASSLNGHGTDTQYF.

This clone occurred a few times. The chain uses TRBV5-1 and TRBJ1-2; D is possibly TRBD1 (5 bases). This CDR3 region has 14 residues. The germline CDR1 and CDR2 sequences are SGHRS and YFSETQ. V was pared by 4 bases and J by 3 bases, with 13 bases between. CDR3 DNA: TGCGCCAGCAGCCAGAGTGGCAGGGACTATGGCTACACCTTC. Translation gives CASSQSGRDYGYTF.

The chain recombines TRBV30 with TRBJ2-2, with 8 bases that match TRBD2. With 4 bases clipped from V and 0 bases from J, the junction kept 4 bases outside the gene matches. CDR1 GTSNPN and CDR2 SVGIG come from the germline V gene (reference sequence). CDR3 length: 15 residues. CDR3 region: CAWNTAGANTGELFF. The CDR3 DNA reads as TGTGCCTGGAACACAGCGGGAGCGAACACCGGGGAGCTGTTTTTT.

The V gene is TRBV28, the J gene TRBJ2-7; 11 bases are a match to TRBD2. Germline V gene data show CDR1 as MDHEN and CDR2 as SYDVKM. The CDR3 loop spans 16 amino acids. Trimming at V came to 1 base and at J to 2 bases, leaving 4 bases not matched to a gene. The CDR3 region has the DNA TGTGCCAGCAGTTTATTTGGGACTAGCGGAACCTACGAGCAGTACTTC. Translation: CASSLFGTSGTYEQYF.

The chain recombines TRBV13 with TRBJ2-5; D may be TRBD2 (5 bases). The CDR3 is 12 residues long. The ends were cut back, 4 bases at V and 11 bases at J, with 14 bases in the middle. Germline-derived CDR1 and CDR2 are PRHDT and FYEKMQ (reference sequence). CDR3 sequence (DNA): TGTGCCAGCAGCTCTTCCCGTTGGGAGCAGTACTTC. This sequence encodes CASSSSRWEQYF.

About this clone: A junction boundary mismatches the germline segment, possibly from a read error. The chain employs TRBV7-9 and TRBJ2-7; weak D call: TRBD2 (5 bases). The CDR3 runs to 19 residues. Germline V gene sequence: CDR1 SEHNR, CDR2 FQNEAQ (reference sequence). This CDR3 reads CSSSKTPSSLAMLYYEQYF. The CDR3, as DNA: TGTTCCAGCAGCAAGACCCCGTCCAGCTTAGCGATGTTATATTACGAGCAGTACTTC.

This clone was detected a few times. This chain joins TRBV19 and TRBJ2-2; 8 bases fit TRBD2. V trimming: 7 bases; J trimming: 4 bases; junction bases outside the gene matches: 2. This CDR3 comprises 13 residues. Germline-derived CDR1 and CDR2 are LNHDA and SQIVND (reference sequence). In DNA form, the CDR3 reads TGTGCCAGTACTCGGGGGGGCACCGGGGAGCTGTTTTTT. It yields the protein CASTRGGTGELFF.

The CDR3 region has the DNA TGTGCCAGCAGGGCTTTAGGAGCGGCTACACGGGATACGCAGTATTTT. It is translated as CASRALGAATRDTQYF. The gene calls are TRBV5-4 and TRBJ2-3, with D possibly matching TRBD2 (5 bases). This CDR3 has 16 amino acids. V was pared by 5 bases and J by 6 bases, with 22 bases between. Germline CDR1 SGHNT, CDR2 YYREEE (reference sequence).

The chain has TRBV5-5 and TRBJ2-1; tentatively, D is TRBD1 (6 bases). V was pared by 2 bases and J by 2 bases, with 14 bases between. Germline V lookup: CDR1 SGHKS, CDR2 YYEKEE (reference sequence). The CDR3 extends over 16 amino acids. CDR3 loop: CASSFRGAGTYNEQFF. The CDR3, as DNA: TGTGCCAGCAGCTTCAGGGGCGCGGGCACCTACAATGAGCAGTTCTTC.

Turning to this clone: Other DNA sequences of this sample code for an identical CDR3. This chain joins TRBV5-1 and TRBJ1-2; TRBD1 agrees at 7 bases. This CDR3 comprises 15 residues. Trimming removed 0 bases from V and 4 bases from J; junction bases left unmatched: 6. The germline V gene encodes CDR1 SGHRS and CDR2 YFSETQ. CDR3 bases: TGCGCCAGCAGCTTGGGACAGGGTCAGATCTATGGCTACACCTTC. This codes for CASSLGQGQIYGYTF. Full variable domain (remainder filled in from reference TRBV5-1 and TRBJ1-2): KAGVTQTPRYLIKTRGQQVTLSCSPISGHRSVSWYQQTPGQGLQFLFEYFSETQRNKGNFPGRFSGRQFSNSRSEMNVSTLELGDSALYLCASSLGQGQIYGYTFGSGTRLTVV.

There are a few counts of this clone. One junction end disagrees with the germline gene, perhaps due to a read error. The gene calls are TRBV27 and TRBJ2-7; 8 nucleotides match TRBD2. The CDR3 spans 15 residues. Per germline, CDR1 MNHEY and CDR2 SMNVEV (reference sequence). DNA of the CDR3: TGTGCCAGCAGTCTATCCGGGGGGGGAGGGTACGAGCAGTACTTC. Translated, it gives CASSLSGGGGYEQYF.

The J gene is TRBJ1-3, the V gene TRBV4-1; tentative D call: TRBD1 (5 bases). Germline loops: CDR1 MGHRA, CDR2 YSYEKL. The CDR3 extends over 16 amino acids. V gave up 1 base and J gave up 0 bases, with 10 bases separating them. The CDR3 protein is CASSQGGRGSGNTIYF. CDR3 in DNA: TGCGCCAGCAGCCAAGGCGGGAGGGGCTCTGGAAACACCATATATTTT.

This clone was counted once. This chain links TRBV15 with TRBJ2-5; 12 bases fit TRBD1. From germline, CDR1 is LNHNV and CDR2 YYDKDF (reference sequence). J lost 1 base, V lost 4 bases, and 1 base had no gene match. This CDR3 spans 15 amino acids. In nucleotides, the CDR3 is TGTGCCACCAGCAAGGGACAGGGGGCCCAAGAGACCCAGTACTTC. Its translation is CATSKGQGAQETQYF.

The chain employs TRBV28 and TRBJ2-2; D might be TRBD2 (6 bases). The CDR3 is made up of 14 amino acids. The V end was cut by 5 bases, the J end by 6 bases, with 13 bases between. The germline gives CDR1 MDHEN, CDR2 SYDVKM. This chain's CDR3 is CASSGREVPGELFF. CDR3 nucleotides: TGTGCCAGCAGTGGCAGGGAGGTACCCGGGGAGCTGTTTTTT.

The rearrangement joins TRBV2 to TRBJ2-3; 8 nucleotides match TRBD2. The V gene's germline CDR1 is SNHLY and CDR2 FYNNEI. This CDR3 comprises 16 residues. Germline trimming cut 1 base from V and 4 bases from J; bases unmatched to any gene: 7. CDR3 DNA sequence: TGTGCCAGCAGTGAAGACCGCGGGGGGATCGCAGATACGCAGTATTTT. Translation: CASSEDRGGIADTQYF.

The V gene is TRBV30, the J gene TRBJ2-5; 13 nucleotides align to TRBD2. There are 15 residues in the CDR3. J was trimmed by 5 bases and V by 6 bases; bases with no gene match: 9. The germline V gene has CDR1 GTSNPN and CDR2 SVGIG (reference sequence). CDR3 coding DNA: TGTGCCTGTACACTAGCGGGAGGGCCGCGTGAGACCCAGTACTTC. Its translation is CACTLAGGPRETQYF.

The gene calls are TRBV18 and TRBJ2-7; TRBD1 aligns across 7 bases. The germline V gene has CDR1 KGHSH and CDR2 LQKENI. The CDR3 contains 14 residues. The V gene end was trimmed by 5 bases and the J gene end by 0 bases; junction bases not matched to a gene: 4. CDR3 bases: TGTGCCAGCTCAAGGGACAGCTCCTCCTACGAGCAGTACTTC. It specifies CASSRDSSSYEQYF. The entire variable domain, with the rest obtained from reference TRBV18 and TRBJ2-7, is as follows: NAGVMQNPRHLVRRRGQEARLRCSPMKGHSHVYWYRQLPEEGLKFMVYLQKENIIDESGMPKERFSAEFPKEGPSILRIQQVVRGDSAAYFCASSRDSSSYEQYFGPGTRLTVT.

The genes are TRBV6-1 and TRBJ1-1, with a possible D match to TRBD1 (6 bases). Germline CDR1 and CDR2: MNHNS and SASEGT. V was cut by 6 bases and J by 1 base, with 9 bases left in between. The CDR3 has 13 residues. CDR3 in DNA: TGTGCCAGCAGGAGGGGGGGGAACACTGAAGCTTTCTTT. Its translation: CASRRGGNTEAFF.